This TCR beta chain comes out of a study of identical twins. This clonotype was seen only a few times. MiXCR was run by TCRdb on the 5' RACE reads, yielding one entry per CDR3 protein. The data show approximately 890,000 distinct CDR3 sequences, approximately 13% seen once. With V trimmed by 2 bases and J by 3 bases, 4 bases remained unmatched. Per germline, CDR1 SGHRS and CDR2 YFSETQ. This CDR3 contains 14 residues. These records were also assigned to another study, of yellow fever vaccine responses in identical twins.

This rearrangement joins TRBV5-1 to TRBJ2-5; 7 bases are a match to TRBD1. Sequencing was done on a sample of PBMCs. The sequence was collected from a woman aged 18-29 years in good health. CDR3 sequence: CASSLPGQKETQYF. As DNA, the CDR3 is TGCGCCAGCAGCTTACCGGGACAGAAAGAGACCCAGTACTTC.